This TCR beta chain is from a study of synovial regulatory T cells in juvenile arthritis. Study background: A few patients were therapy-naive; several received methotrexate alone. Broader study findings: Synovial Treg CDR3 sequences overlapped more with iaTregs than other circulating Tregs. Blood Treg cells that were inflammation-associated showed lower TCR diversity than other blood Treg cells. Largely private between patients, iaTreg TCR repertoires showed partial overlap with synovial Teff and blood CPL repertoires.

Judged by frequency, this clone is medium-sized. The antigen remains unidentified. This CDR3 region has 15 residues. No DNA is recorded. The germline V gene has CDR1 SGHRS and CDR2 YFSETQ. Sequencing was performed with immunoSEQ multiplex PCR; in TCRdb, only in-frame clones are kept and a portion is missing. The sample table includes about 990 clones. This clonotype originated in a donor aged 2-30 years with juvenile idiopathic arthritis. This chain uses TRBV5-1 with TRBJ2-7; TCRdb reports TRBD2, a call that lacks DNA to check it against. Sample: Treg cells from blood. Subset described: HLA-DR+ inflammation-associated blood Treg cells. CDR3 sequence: CASSIIAGGLYEQYF.